This T cell receptor beta chain was retrieved from a study of long-term antiretroviral therapy in people with HIV. The assay used was immunoSEQ (version v3.0), run at survey level. Profiled with immunoSEQ multiplex PCR; TCRdb holds only in-frame clones, not every one. The sample records roughly 30,000 clones, about 96% being singletons. A remark on this clone: Its antigen is unknown.

General study findings and limits: ART adherence, viral resistance and therapy changes went unrecorded. Although diversity increased after ART, it remained lower than in transplant donor controls.

V lost 7 bases to trimming and J lost 7 bases; unmatched junction nucleotides: 3. This CDR3 spans 13 amino acids. CDR1 and CDR2 (germline): MNHEY, SMNVEV (reference sequence). This sequence was found in a man aged 30 to 45 with HIV. This sample comprised unsorted PBMCs, obtained 6.3 years after starting antiretroviral therapy. J is TRBJ2-1 and V is TRBV27; 11 bases agree with TRBD1. CDR3: CASTGQGANEQFF. The CDR3 DNA sequence: TGTGCCAGCACCGGACAGGGGGCGAATGAGCAGTTCTTC.